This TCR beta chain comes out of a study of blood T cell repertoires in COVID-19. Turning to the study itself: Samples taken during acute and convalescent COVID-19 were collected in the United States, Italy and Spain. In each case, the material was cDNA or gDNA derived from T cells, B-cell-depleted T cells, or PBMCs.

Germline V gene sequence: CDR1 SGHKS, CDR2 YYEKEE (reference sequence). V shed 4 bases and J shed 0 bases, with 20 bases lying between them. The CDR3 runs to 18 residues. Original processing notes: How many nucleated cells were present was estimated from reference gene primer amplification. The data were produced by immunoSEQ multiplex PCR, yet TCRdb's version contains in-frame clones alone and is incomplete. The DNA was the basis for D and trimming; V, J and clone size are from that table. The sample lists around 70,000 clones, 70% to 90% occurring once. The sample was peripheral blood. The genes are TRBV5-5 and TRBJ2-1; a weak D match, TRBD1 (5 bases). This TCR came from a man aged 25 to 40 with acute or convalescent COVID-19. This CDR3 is CASSQFRTGGSSYNEQFF. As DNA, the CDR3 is TGTGCCAGCAGCCAATTCCGAACAGGCGGCAGCTCCTACAATGAGCAGTTCTTC.